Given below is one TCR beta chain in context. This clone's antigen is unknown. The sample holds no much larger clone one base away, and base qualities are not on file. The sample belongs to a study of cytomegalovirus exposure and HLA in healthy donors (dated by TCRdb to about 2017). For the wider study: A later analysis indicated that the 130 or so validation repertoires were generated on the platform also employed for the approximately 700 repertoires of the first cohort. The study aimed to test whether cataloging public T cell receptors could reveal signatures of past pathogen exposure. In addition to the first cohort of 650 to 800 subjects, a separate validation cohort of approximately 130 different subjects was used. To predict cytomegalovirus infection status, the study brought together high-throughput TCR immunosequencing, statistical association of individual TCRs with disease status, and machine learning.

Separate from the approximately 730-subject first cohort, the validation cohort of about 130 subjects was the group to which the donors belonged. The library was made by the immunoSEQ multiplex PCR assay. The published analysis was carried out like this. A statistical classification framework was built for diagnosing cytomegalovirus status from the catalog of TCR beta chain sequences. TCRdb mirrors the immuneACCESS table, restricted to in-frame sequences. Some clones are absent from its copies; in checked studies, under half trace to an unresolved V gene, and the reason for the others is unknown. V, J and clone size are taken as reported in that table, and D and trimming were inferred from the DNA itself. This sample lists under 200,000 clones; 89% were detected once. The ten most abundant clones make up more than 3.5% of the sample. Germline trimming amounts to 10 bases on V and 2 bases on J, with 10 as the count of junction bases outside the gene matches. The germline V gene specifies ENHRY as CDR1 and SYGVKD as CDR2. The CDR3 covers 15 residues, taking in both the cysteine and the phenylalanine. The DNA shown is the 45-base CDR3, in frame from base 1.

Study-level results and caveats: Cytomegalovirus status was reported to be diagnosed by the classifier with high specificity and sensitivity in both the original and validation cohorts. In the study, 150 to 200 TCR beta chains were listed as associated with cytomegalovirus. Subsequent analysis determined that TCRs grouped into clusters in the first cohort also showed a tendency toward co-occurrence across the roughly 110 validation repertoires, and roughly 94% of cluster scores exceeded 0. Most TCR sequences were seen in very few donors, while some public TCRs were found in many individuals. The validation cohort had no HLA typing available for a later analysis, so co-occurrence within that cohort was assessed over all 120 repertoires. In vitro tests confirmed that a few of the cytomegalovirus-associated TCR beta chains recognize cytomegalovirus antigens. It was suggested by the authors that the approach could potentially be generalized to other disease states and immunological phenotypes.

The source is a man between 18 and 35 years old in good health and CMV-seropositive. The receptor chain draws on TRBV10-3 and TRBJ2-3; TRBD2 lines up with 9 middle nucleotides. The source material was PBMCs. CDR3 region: CATREIAGDTDTQYF. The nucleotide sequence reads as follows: TGTGCCACAAGAGAGATAGCGGGGGACACAGATACGCAGTATTTT.